The T cell receptor beta chain described here comes from a study of identical twins. TCRdb processed the 5' RACE reads anew with MiXCR; each CDR3 protein has one entry. The sample records some 240,000 distinct CDR3 sequences, about 8.3% being singletons. This clonotype was seen at least ten times. This CDR3 has 15 amino acids. V lost 5 bases, J lost 3 bases, and 15 bases lay in between. Germline V gives CDR1 SGHTA, CDR2 FQGNSA. The same sample was also studied in work on yellow fever vaccine responses in identical twins.

The sequencing sample was made of CD8+ T cells sorted from blood. This TCR was sampled from a woman younger than 35 in good health. V and J are TRBV7-2 and TRBJ2-3, with a possible D match to TRBD2 (5 bases). This CDR3 reads CASSGWEKSTDTQYF. The CDR3 DNA follows: TGTGCCAGCAGCGGGTGGGAGAAGAGTACAGATACGCAGTATTTT.